Listed below are T cell receptor beta chains from one sample, sequenced in a study of T cell repertoires in cytomegalovirus infection. A single record per CDR3 protein comes from TCRdb applying MiXCR to the reads. The profile shows some 70,000 distinct CDR3 sequences, approximately 22% of them singletons. Their recognized antigens are unknown. The source material was PBMCs, sequenced either directly or after in vitro stimulation (not recorded which). The receptor set was obtained from a human donor in good health (CMV status not recorded). Some clones in this sample may be carry-over from other donors' samples. Each CDR3 is given with its conserved first and last residue. D genes are given only for firm matches. Not every row has a clone size; where given, it reads once, few, many or a size class.

v_gene,d_gene,abundance,j_gene,CDR3aa,CDR3nt
TRBV7-2,TRBD2,many,TRBJ2-3,CASSYPSGPDTQYF,TGTGCCAGCAGCTACCCTAGCGGACCAGATACGCAGTATTTT
TRBV5-8,TRBD1,few,TRBJ1-5,CASSTYRGGQPQHF,TGTGCCAGCAGCACTTACAGGGGAGGTCAGCCCCAGCATTTT
TRBV7-9,TRBD1,NA,TRBJ1-2,CASSASTGVSGYTF,TGTGCCAGCAGCGCCTCTACAGGGGTATCTGGCTACACCTTC
TRBV7-2,TRBD1,NA,TRBJ1-2,CASSQVGQGYGYTF,TGTGCCAGCAGCCAAGTGGGACAGGGCTATGGCTACACCTTC
TRBV27,NA,NA,TRBJ2-7,CASRFYEQYF,TGTGCCAGCCGCTTCTACGAGCAGTACTTC
TRBV7-8,NA,few,TRBJ1-6,CASSPWTAGGDSPLHF,TGTGCCAGCAGCCCCTGGACCGCTGGAGGCGATTCACCCCTCCACTTT
TRBV7-2,NA,few,TRBJ2-2,CASSLQTGELFF,TGTGCCAGCAGCTTACAGACCGGGGAGCTGTTTTTT
TRBV7-8,NA,NA,TRBJ2-3,CASSLTLSSTDTQYF,TGTGCCAGCAGCTTAACGCTATCTAGCACAGATACGCAGTATTTT
TRBV12-3/TRBV12-4,NA,NA,TRBJ1-3,CASYLGGAGNTIYF,TGTGCCAGCTACCTCGGGGGGGCTGGAAACACCATATATTTT
TRBV7-3,NA,many,TRBJ2-1,CASSSQGTEQFF,TGTGCCAGCAGCTCACAGGGAACTGAGCAGTTCTTC
TRBV12-3/TRBV12-4,NA,many,TRBJ1-5,CASSLYRAVQPQHF,TGTGCCAGCAGTCTATACAGGGCAGTTCAGCCCCAGCATTTT
TRBV7-4,NA,NA,TRBJ1-5,CAISAGFNNQPQHF,TGTGCCATTTCGGCGGGGTTTAACAATCAGCCCCAGCATTTT
TRBV14,NA,NA,TRBJ2-1,CASSPVPGSSYNEQFF,TGTGCCAGCAGCCCAGTCCCGGGCAGCTCCTACAATGAGCAGTTCTTC
TRBV19,NA,NA,TRBJ2-3,CASRGAGDTQYF,TGTGCCAGTAGGGGGGCGGGAGATACGCAGTATTTT
TRBV20-1,NA,NA,TRBJ1-4,CSAARSTNEKLFF,TGCAGTGCGGCCAGGTCAACTAATGAAAAACTGTTTTTT
TRBV20-1,NA,NA,TRBJ1-4,CSAPNPGATNEKLFF,TGCAGTGCTCCCAACCCGGGGGCAACTAATGAAAAACTGTTTTTT
TRBV7-8,TRBD2,many,TRBJ2-7,CASSLGLDSGSSYEQYF,TGTGCCAGCAGCTTAGGCCTGGACAGCGGGAGCTCCTACGAGCAGTACTTC
TRBV6-2/TRBV6-3,NA,few,TRBJ1-6,CASSEGAKNSPLHF,TGTGCCAGCAGCGAGGGCGCTAAAAATTCACCCCTCCACTTT
TRBV28,TRBD2,few,TRBJ2-5,CASSTRTSALRETQYF,TGTGCCAGCAGTACCCGGACTAGCGCCTTGAGGGAGACCCAGTACTTC
TRBV11-2,TRBD2,few,TRBJ2-1,CASSGGLAGVQDEQFF,TGTGCCAGCAGCGGCGGACTAGCGGGAGTTCAGGATGAGCAGTTCTTC
TRBV15,NA,few,TRBJ2-1,CATSRLDKYNEQFF,TGTGCCACCAGCAGATTGGACAAATACAATGAGCAGTTCTTC
TRBV2,NA,many,TRBJ1-5,CASTRDISNQPQHF,TGTGCCAGCACCCGGGACATTAGCAATCAGCCCCAGCATTTT
TRBV5-4,TRBD1,few,TRBJ2-7,CASSVQGKDYEQYF,TGTGCCAGCAGCGTACAGGGGAAGGACTACGAGCAGTACTTC
TRBV6-2/TRBV6-3,NA,NA,TRBJ2-3,CASRSFGSAELSTDTQYF,TGTGCCAGCAGATCCTTTGGTTCGGCGGAGCTTAGCACAGATACGCAGTATTTT
TRBV27,NA,NA,TRBJ1-1,CASKSLGEAFF,TGTGCCAGCAAAAGTCTGGGAGAAGCTTTCTTT
TRBV6-2/TRBV6-3,TRBD1,NA,TRBJ1-2,CASTGTGWNYGYTF,TGTGCCAGCACCGGGACAGGGTGGAACTATGGCTACACCTTC
TRBV7-9,TRBD2,many,TRBJ2-3,CASRLAASTDTQYF,TGTGCCTCCAGACTAGCGGCTAGCACAGATACGCAGTATTTT
TRBV6-2/TRBV6-3,TRBD1,many,TRBJ2-1,CASRPSGGSSYNEQFF,TGTGCCAGCAGGCCCTCAGGGGGAAGCTCCTACAATGAGCAGTTCTTC
TRBV12-3/TRBV12-4,TRBD1,NA,TRBJ1-3,CASSLETGPGNTIYF,TGTGCCAGCAGTTTAGAGACAGGGCCTGGAAACACCATATATTTT
TRBV7-2,NA,many,TRBJ2-2,CAVSTGTALTGELFF,TGTGCCGTCAGTACCGGGACGGCACTTACCGGGGAGCTGTTTTTT
TRBV7-2,NA,many,TRBJ2-5,CASSPLGAQYF,TGTGCCAGCAGCCCTCTAGGGGCCCAGTACTTC
TRBV11-3,TRBD1,many,TRBJ2-1,CASSTQGNKQFF,TGTGCCAGCAGCACACAGGGGAACAAGCAGTTCTTC
TRBV25-1,TRBD1,many,TRBJ1-1,CASSETGTGRDTEAFF,TGTGCCAGCAGTGAAACCGGGACAGGGCGAGACACTGAAGCTTTCTTT
TRBV15,TRBD2,NA,TRBJ2-1,CATSRDPPSGRDDEQFF,TGTGCCACCAGCAGAGATCCACCTAGCGGGAGGGACGATGAGCAGTTCTTC
TRBV12-3/TRBV12-4,NA,NA,TRBJ1-3,CSFLEGTENTIYF,TGTTCATTTTTAGAGGGGACGGAAAACACCATATATTTT
TRBV6-6,NA,few,TRBJ1-1,CAIGRLNTEAFF,TGTGCCATTGGAAGACTGAACACTGAAGCTTTCTTT
TRBV20-1,NA,few,TRBJ1-6,CSAKGASPLHF,TGCAGTGCTAAGGGTGCTTCACCCCTCCACTTT
TRBV19,NA,NA,TRBJ2-5,CASSQRTIAETQYF,TGTGCCAGTAGTCAACGGACTATAGCGGAGACCCAGTACTTC
TRBV28,TRBD2,NA,TRBJ2-7,CASSLYSGRPTGEQYF,TGTGCCAGCAGTTTATATAGCGGGAGGCCCACTGGGGAGCAGTACTTC
TRBV12-5,NA,few,TRBJ2-2,CASGLDTGELFF,TGTGCTAGTGGTTTGGACACCGGGGAGCTGTTTTTT